What follows is one T cell receptor beta chain and its context. These data originate in a study of blood T cell repertoires in COVID-19. Trimming pared 6 bases from V and 8 bases from J, leaving 16 bases between. The CDR3 extends over 13 amino acids. Looked up from germline, CDR1 is LNHDA and CDR2 is SQIVND (reference sequence). This table comes from immunoSEQ multiplex PCR, and its TCRdb copy is limited to in-frame clones, with some not included. The sample yields about 480,000 clones, around 88% seen once. The material sequenced was peripheral blood. The clonotype was recovered from a woman in her 50s with COVID-19, enrolled during active disease. This chain uses TRBV19 with TRBJ1-1, with a possible D match to TRBD1 (5 bases). Here the CDR3 DNA reads TGTGCCAGTAGCGGACACCTACTAAAGGAAGCTTTCTTT. It specifies CASSGHLLKEAFF.